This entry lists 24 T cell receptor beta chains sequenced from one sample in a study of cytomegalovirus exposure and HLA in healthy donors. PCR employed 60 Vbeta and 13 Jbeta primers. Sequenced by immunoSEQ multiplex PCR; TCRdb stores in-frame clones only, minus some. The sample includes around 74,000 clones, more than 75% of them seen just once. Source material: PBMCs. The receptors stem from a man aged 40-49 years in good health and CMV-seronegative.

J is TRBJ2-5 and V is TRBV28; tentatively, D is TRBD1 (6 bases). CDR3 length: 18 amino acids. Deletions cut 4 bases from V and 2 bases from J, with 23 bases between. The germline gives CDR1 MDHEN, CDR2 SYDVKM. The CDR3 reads CASSYDILSGARQETQYF. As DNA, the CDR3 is TGTGCCAGCAGTTATGACATTCTGTCAGGGGCACGGCAAGAGACCCAGTACTTC. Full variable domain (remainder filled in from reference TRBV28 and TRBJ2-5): DVKVTQSSRYLVKRTGEKVFLECVQDMDHENMFWYRQDPGLGLRLIYFSYDVKMKEKGDIPEGYSVSREKKERFSLILESASTNQTSMYLCASSYDILSGARQETQYFGPGTRLLVL.

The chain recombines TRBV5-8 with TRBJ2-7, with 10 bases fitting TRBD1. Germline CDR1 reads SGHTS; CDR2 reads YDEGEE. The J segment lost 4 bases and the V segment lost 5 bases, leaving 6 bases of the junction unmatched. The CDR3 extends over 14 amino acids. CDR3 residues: CASRLPGQGYEQYF. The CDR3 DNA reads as TGTGCCAGCAGGCTACCGGGACAGGGGTACGAGCAGTACTTC.

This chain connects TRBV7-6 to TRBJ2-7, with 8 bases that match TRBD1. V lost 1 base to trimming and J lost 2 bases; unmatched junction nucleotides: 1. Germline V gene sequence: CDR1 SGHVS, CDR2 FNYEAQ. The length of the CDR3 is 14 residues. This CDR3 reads CASSLDRGTYEQYF. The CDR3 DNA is TGTGCCAGCAGCTTAGACAGGGGGACCTACGAGCAGTACTTC.

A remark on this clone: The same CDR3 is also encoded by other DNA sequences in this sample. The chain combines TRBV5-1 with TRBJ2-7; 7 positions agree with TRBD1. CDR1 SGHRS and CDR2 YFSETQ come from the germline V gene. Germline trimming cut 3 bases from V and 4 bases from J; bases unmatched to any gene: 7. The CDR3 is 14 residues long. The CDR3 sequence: CASSSGTAAYEQYF. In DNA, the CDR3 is TGCGCCAGCAGCTCCGGGACAGCTGCATACGAGCAGTACTTC.

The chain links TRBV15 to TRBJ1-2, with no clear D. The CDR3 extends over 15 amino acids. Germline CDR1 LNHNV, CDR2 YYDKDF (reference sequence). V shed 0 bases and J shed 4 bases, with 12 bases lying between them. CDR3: CATSRDRVRAYGYTF. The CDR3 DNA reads TGTGCCACCAGCAGAGATCGGGTGAGGGCCTATGGCTACACCTTC.

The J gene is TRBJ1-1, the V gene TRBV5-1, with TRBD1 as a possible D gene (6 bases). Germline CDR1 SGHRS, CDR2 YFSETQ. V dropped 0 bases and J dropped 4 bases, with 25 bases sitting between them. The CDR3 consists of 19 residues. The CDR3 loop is CASSLEGRGGGIGGTEAFF. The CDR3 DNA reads TGCGCCAGCAGCTTGGAGGGGCGGGGGGGCGGAATCGGCGGCACTGAAGCTTTCTTT.

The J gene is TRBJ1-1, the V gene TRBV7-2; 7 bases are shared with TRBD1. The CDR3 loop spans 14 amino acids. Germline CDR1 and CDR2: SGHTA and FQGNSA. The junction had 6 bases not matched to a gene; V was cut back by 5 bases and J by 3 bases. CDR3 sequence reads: CASSQRGRDTEAFF. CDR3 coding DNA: TGTGCCAGCAGCCAGAGGGGGCGAGACACTGAAGCTTTCTTT. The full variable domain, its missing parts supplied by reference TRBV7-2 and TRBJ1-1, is GAGVSQSPSNKVTEKGKDVELRCDPISGHTALYWYRQSLGQGLEFLIYFQGNSAPDKSGLPSDRFSAERTGGSVSTLTIQRTQQEDSAVYLCASSQRGRDTEAFFGQGTRLTVV.

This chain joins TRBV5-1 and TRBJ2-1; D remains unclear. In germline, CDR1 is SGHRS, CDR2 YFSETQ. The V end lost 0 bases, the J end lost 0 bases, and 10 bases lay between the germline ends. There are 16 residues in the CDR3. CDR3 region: CASSLAALPSYNEQFF. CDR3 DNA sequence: TGCGCCAGCAGCTTGGCCGCGCTTCCCTCCTACAATGAGCAGTTCTTC.

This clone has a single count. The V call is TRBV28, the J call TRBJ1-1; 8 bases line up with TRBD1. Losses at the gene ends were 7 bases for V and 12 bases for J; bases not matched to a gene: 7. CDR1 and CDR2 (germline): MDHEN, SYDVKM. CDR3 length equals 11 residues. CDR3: CASIVQGGTFF. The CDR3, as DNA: TGTGCCAGCATCGTACAGGGGGGAACTTTCTTT. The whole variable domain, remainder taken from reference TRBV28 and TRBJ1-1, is DVKVTQSSRYLVKRTGEKVFLECVQDMDHENMFWYRQDPGLGLRLIYFSYDVKMKEKGDIPEGYSVSREKKERFSLILESASTNQTSMYLCASIVQGGTFFGQGTRLTVV.

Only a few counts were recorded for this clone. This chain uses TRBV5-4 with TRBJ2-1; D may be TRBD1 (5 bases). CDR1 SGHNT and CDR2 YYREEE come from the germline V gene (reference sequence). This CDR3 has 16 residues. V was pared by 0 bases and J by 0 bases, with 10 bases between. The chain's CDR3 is CASSLGGASSYNEQFF. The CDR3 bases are TGTGCCAGCAGCTTGGGTGGGGCGAGCTCCTACAATGAGCAGTTCTTC.

CDR3 region: CAWSQGGGVGGYTF. The CDR3 nucleotides read TGTGCCTGGAGTCAAGGGGGCGGGGTAGGTGGCTACACCTTC. The rearrangement links TRBV30 to TRBJ1-2; TRBD1 matches 7 bases. Germline CDR1 GTSNPN, CDR2 SVGIG (reference sequence). With V trimmed by 2 bases and J by 7 bases, 10 bases remained unmatched. CDR3 length: 14 amino acids. The entire variable domain, with the rest obtained from reference TRBV30 and TRBJ1-2, is as follows: SQTIHQWPATLVQPVGSPLSLECTVEGTSNPNLYWYRQAAGRGLQLLFYSVGIGQISSEVPQNLSASRPQDRQFILSSKKLLLSDSGFYLCAWSQGGGVGGYTFGSGTRLTVV.

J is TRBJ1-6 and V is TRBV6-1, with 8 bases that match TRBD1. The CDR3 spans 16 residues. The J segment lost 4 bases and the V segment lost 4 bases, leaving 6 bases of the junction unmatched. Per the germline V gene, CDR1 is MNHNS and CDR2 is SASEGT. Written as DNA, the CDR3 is TGTGCCAGCAGTGGGACAGGGTATGGGTATAATTCACCCCTCCACTTT. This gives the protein CASSGTGYGYNSPLHF.

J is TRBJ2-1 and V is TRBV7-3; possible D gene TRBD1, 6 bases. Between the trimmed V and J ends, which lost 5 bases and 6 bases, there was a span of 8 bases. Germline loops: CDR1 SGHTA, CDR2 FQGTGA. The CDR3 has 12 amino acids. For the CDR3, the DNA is TGTGCCAGCAGCAAGACAGGCAATGAGCAGTTCTTC. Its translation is CASSKTGNEQFF.

The DNA for the CDR3 is TGCGCCAGCAGCTTCGGGGTGGGGTTCTATGGCTACACCTTC. Translating gives CASSFGVGFYGYTF. The gene calls are TRBV5-1 and TRBJ1-2, with D unresolved. The V and J ends lost 2 bases and 4 bases respectively, with 12 bases between them. Germline CDR1 is SGHRS and CDR2 is YFSETQ. There are 14 residues in the CDR3.

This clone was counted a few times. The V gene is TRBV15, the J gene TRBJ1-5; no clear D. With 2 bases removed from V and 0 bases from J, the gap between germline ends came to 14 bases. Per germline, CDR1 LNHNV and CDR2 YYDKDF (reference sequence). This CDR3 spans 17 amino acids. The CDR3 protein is CATSRRLDTHSNQPQHF. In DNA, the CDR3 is TGTGCCACCAGCAGAAGGTTAGACACCCATAGCAATCAGCCCCAGCATTTT.

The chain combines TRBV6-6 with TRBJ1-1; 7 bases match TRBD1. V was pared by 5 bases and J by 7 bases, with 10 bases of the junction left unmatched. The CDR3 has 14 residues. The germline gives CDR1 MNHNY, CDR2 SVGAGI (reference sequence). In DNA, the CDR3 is TGTGCCAGCAGTCCCGACAGGGTGGGGAGTGAAGCTTTCTTT. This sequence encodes CASSPDRVGSEAFF.

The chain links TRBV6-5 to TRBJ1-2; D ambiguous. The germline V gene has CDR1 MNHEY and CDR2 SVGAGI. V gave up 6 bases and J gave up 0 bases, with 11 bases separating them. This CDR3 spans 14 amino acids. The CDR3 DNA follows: TGTGCCAGCAGCCCACAGAAATCTAACTATGGCTACACCTTC. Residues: CASSPQKSNYGYTF.

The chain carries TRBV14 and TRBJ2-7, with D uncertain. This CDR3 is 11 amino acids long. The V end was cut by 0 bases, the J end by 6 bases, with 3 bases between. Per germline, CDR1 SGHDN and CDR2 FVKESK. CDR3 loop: CASSQDIEQYF. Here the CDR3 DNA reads TGTGCCAGCAGCCAAGACATCGAGCAGTACTTC.

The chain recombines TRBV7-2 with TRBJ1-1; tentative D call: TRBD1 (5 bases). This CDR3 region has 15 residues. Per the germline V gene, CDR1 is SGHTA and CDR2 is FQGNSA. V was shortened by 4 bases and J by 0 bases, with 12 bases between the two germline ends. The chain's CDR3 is CASSSAARVNTEAFF. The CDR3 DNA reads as TGTGCCAGCAGCTCCGCAGCCAGGGTGAACACTGAAGCTTTCTTT.

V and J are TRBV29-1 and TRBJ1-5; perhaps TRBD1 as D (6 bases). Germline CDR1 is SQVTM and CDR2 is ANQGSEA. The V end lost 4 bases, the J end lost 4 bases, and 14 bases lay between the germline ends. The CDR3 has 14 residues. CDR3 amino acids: CSVAPDSQNQPQHF. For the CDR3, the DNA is TGCAGCGTTGCCCCGGACAGCCAAAATCAGCCCCAGCATTTT.

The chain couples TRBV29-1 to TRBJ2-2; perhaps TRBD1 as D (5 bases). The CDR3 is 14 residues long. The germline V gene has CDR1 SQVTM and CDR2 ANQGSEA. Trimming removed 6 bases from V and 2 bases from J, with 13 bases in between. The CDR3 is CSVLYRKNTGELFF. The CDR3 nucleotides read TGCAGCGTCCTGTACAGGAAAAACACCGGGGAGCTGTTTTTT.

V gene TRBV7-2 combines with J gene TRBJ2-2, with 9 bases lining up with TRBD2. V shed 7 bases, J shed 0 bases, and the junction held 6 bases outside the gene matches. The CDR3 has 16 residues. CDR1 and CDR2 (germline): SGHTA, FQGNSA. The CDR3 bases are TGTGCCAGCAAGGGAGCGGGGGGCGCGAACACCGGGGAGCTGTTTTTT. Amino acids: CASKGAGGANTGELFF. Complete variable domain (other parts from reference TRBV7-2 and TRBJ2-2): GAGVSQSPSNKVTEKGKDVELRCDPISGHTALYWYRQSLGQGLEFLIYFQGNSAPDKSGLPSDRFSAERTGGSVSTLTIQRTQQEDSAVYLCASKGAGGANTGELFFGEGSRLTVL.

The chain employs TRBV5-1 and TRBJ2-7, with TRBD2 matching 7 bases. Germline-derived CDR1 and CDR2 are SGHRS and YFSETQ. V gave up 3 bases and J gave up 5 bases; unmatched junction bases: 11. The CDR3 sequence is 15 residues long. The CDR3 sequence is CASSSEAGKLNEQYF. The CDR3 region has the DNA TGCGCCAGCAGCTCCGAAGCGGGGAAATTGAACGAGCAGTACTTC. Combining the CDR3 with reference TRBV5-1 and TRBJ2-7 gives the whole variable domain KAGVTQTPRYLIKTRGQQVTLSCSPISGHRSVSWYQQTPGQGLQFLFEYFSETQRNKGNFPGRFSGRQFSNSRSEMNVSTLELGDSALYLCASSSEAGKLNEQYFGPGTRLTVT.

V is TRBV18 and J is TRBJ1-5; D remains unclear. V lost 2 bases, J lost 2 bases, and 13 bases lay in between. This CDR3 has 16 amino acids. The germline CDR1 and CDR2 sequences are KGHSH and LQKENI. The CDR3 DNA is TGTGCCAGCTCACCATCGGGAGATAGGGGCAATCAGCCCCAGCATTTT. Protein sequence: CASSPSGDRGNQPQHF.